These 15 T cell receptor beta chains were all obtained from the same sample, sequenced in a study of T cells after posttransplantation cyclophosphamide. A marrow graft followed busulfan-fludarabine conditioning, with cyclophosphamide on days +3 and +4. Data came from immunoSEQ multiplex PCR; TCRdb stores just in-frame clones and leaves some out. The sample shows about 2,800 clones, none of them appearing just once. The sequences come from PBMCs, collected 30 days after allogeneic stem cell transplant with posttransplant cyclophosphamide. The receptors derive from a female patient in her sixties who received an allogeneic stem cell transplant from an unrelated donor, was CMV-positive, and had acute GVHD only. The graft donor may be the source of some T cells.

This clone is medium-sized. V and J are TRBV7-9 and TRBJ1-2; 11 bases line up with TRBD1. Germline V lookup: CDR1 SEHNR, CDR2 FQNEAQ (reference sequence). V gave up 5 bases and J gave up 7 bases; unmatched junction bases: 21. The CDR3 covers 19 residues. The CDR3 DNA follows: TGTGCCAGCAGCCTCACGTCCCCCACTTCCGGGACAGGGGGTTCTGGCTACACCTTC. Translating gives CASSLTSPTSGTGGSGYTF.

This clone was detected many times. V gene TRBV27 combines with J gene TRBJ2-1; D unresolved. The germline gives CDR1 MNHEY, CDR2 SMNVEV (reference sequence). Trimming took off 4 bases at V and 4 bases at J, with 11 bases between the two ends. The CDR3 covers 14 residues. CDR3 region: CASSWQTRYNEQFF. The CDR3 bases are TGTGCCAGCAGTTGGCAGACACGGTACAATGAGCAGTTCTTC.

By proportion, this clone is medium-sized. This chain uses TRBV13 with TRBJ1-2, with 7 positions matching TRBD1. J was trimmed by 3 bases and V by 1 base; bases with no gene match: 2. The CDR3 has 14 residues. Germline CDR1 and CDR2: PRHDT and FYEKMQ (reference sequence). The CDR3 bases are TGTGCCAGCAGCTTAGATACAGGGGACTATGGCTACACCTTC. It encodes CASSLDTGDYGYTF.

This clone came up many times. This chain links TRBV7-9 with TRBJ2-1, with D maybe TRBD1 (5 bases). Trimming pared 4 bases from V and 6 bases from J, leaving 13 bases between. CDR1 is SEHNR, CDR2 FQNEAQ, per germline (reference sequence). CDR3 size: 14 residues. This CDR3 is CASSYLGQANEQFF. The CDR3 nucleotides read TGTGCCAGCAGCTACCTCGGACAAGCCAATGAGCAGTTCTTC.

This clone was seen at least ten times. V gene TRBV4-2 combines with J gene TRBJ2-2; D gene uncertain. Trimming pared 3 bases from V and 6 bases from J, leaving 8 bases between. The V gene's germline CDR1 is LGHNA and CDR2 YNFKEQ. The CDR3 is 13 amino acids. The CDR3 loop reads CASSHPRSGELFF. DNA for the CDR3: TGTGCCAGCAGCCACCCTAGATCCGGGGAGCTGTTTTTT.

This clone is labeled as medium-sized. The chain combines TRBV13 with TRBJ2-7; TRBD2 agrees at 11 bases. This CDR3 is built from 15 residues. The J segment lost 6 bases and the V segment lost 0 bases, leaving 4 bases of the junction unmatched. Germline V CDR1 and CDR2: PRHDT, FYEKMQ (reference sequence). This chain's CDR3 is CASSLGSGRAREQYF. DNA for the CDR3: TGTGCCAGCAGCTTAGGTAGCGGGAGGGCCCGCGAGCAGTACTTC.

Ten or more counts support this clone. The chain recombines TRBV7-2 with TRBJ1-5, with 7 bases aligning to TRBD1. The CDR3 is 15 residues long. Trimming at V came to 0 bases and at J to 5 bases, leaving 4 bases not matched to a gene. CDR1 is SGHTA, CDR2 FQGNSA, per germline. For the CDR3, the DNA is TGTGCCAGCAGCTTAGCTCGACAGGGTTATCAGCCCCAGCATTTT. Amino acids: CASSLARQGYQPQHF.

Ten or more counts support this clone. The V and J genes are TRBV13 and TRBJ2-1, with D possibly being TRBD2 (6 bases). V was cut by 0 bases and J by 0 bases, with 12 bases left in between. Germline lookup yields CDR1 PRHDT and CDR2 FYEKMQ (reference sequence). CDR3 size: 17 residues. The chain's CDR3 is CASSLGFGGASYNEQFF. CDR3 sequence (DNA): TGTGCCAGCAGCTTAGGTTTCGGGGGAGCCTCCTACAATGAGCAGTTCTTC.

In its sample, this clone ranks as large. The V gene is TRBV5-6, the J gene TRBJ1-2, with a possible D match to TRBD1 (5 bases). Deletions cut 5 bases from V and 2 bases from J, with 10 bases between. The germline CDR1 and CDR2 sequences are SGHDT and YYEEEE. CDR3 length: 13 amino acids. For the CDR3, the DNA is TGTGCCAGCAGTTACAGGAAAAACTATGGCTACACCTTC. It yields the protein CASSYRKNYGYTF. Complete variable domain (other parts from reference TRBV5-6 and TRBJ1-2): DAGVTQSPTHLIKTRGQQVTLRCSPKSGHDTVSWYQQALGQGPQFIFQYYEEEERQRGNFPDRFSGHQFPNYSSELNVNALLLGDSALYLCASSYRKNYGYTFGSGTRLTVV.

The table lists this clone with many counts. The chain uses TRBV6-2 or TRBV6-3 and TRBJ1-1; tentative D call: TRBD1 (5 bases). With 4 bases removed from V and 1 base from J, the gap between germline ends came to 10 bases. Germline lookup yields CDR1 MNHEY and CDR2 SVGEGT. This CDR3 comprises 14 residues. This chain's CDR3 is CASSWIRENTEAFF. The CDR3 nucleotides read TGTGCCAGCAGTTGGATCAGGGAGAACACTGAAGCTTTCTTT.

This clone was seen repeatedly, ten times or more. The V and J genes are TRBV13 and TRBJ2-7, with 8 positions matching TRBD2. With V trimmed by 4 bases and J by 3 bases, 8 bases remained unmatched. The CDR3 loop spans 15 amino acids. The germline gives CDR1 PRHDT, CDR2 FYEKMQ (reference sequence). CDR3 sequence: CASSSGGGAGYEQYF. Here the CDR3 DNA reads TGTGCCAGCAGCTCCGGGGGGGGCGCCGGCTACGAGCAGTACTTC.

This clone was found many times. The chain employs TRBV2 and TRBJ1-2; D is undetermined. Looked up from germline, CDR1 is SNHLY and CDR2 is FYNNEI. This CDR3 region has 14 residues. V was cut by 11 bases and J by 5 bases, with 21 bases left in between. The CDR3 here is CAGKQGRLQYGYTF. The CDR3 DNA follows: TGTGCCGGCAAGCAAGGAAGGCTACAGTATGGCTACACCTTC.

By share, this clone counts as medium-sized. The J gene is TRBJ1-6, the V gene TRBV4-3; 9 bases agree with TRBD1. In germline, CDR1 is LGHNA, CDR2 YSLEER. V lost 0 bases to trimming and J lost 5 bases; unmatched junction nucleotides: 5. This CDR3 is built from 17 residues. For the CDR3, the DNA is TGCGCCAGCAGCCAAGACGGGACAGGGCGAAATAATTCACCCCTCCACTTT. The encoded protein is CASSQDGTGRNNSPLHF.

By sample share, this clone is medium-sized (0.01 to 0.1%). The gene calls are TRBV7-9 and TRBJ2-1; maybe TRBD2 (5 bases). With 2 bases removed from V and 10 bases from J, the gap between germline ends came to 9 bases. This CDR3 is 12 amino acids long. Germline V gene lookup returns CDR1 SEHNR and CDR2 FQNEAQ (reference sequence). The CDR3 DNA sequence: TGTGCCAGCAGCTTACTAGCAGTAGAGCAGTTCTTC. Translated, it gives CASSLLAVEQFF.

V gene TRBV9 combines with J gene TRBJ2-3, with 8 bases matching TRBD2. After removal of 1 base from V and 3 bases from J, the junction contained 7 bases not matched to a gene. The CDR3 contains 16 residues. Germline values: CDR1 SGDLS, CDR2 YYNGEE. As DNA, the CDR3 is TGTGCCAGCAGCGTAATGGGGGGCGGGGGGACAGATACGCAGTATTTT. Translation: CASSVMGGGGTDTQYF.